This T cell receptor beta chain originates from a study of CD8+CD57+ T cells in acquired aplastic anemia. Turning to the study itself: Each DNA sample taken from sorted CD4+ and CD8+ cells came to about 3 ug on average. For CD4+ cells, healthy donors had an average of roughly 9.8 million reads.

Genomic DNA was employed as the template in profiling TCR beta VDJ and CDR3. TCRdb reanalysed the reads using MiXCR and keeps one entry per CDR3 protein. The sample gives about 160,000 distinct CDR3 sequences, about 48% of which show up once; over 0.95% is in the top ten. V was pared by 5 bases and J by 0 bases, with 7 bases between. This CDR3 comprises 13 residues. CDR1 and CDR2 (germline): SGHTA, FQGNSA. General study findings and limits: A significant difference in CD8+ Simpson's diversity between patients and controls was not found. Between patients and controls, about 31 CD8+ CDR3 sequences were found in common.

The table lists this clonotype with many counts. Its target is unknown. This receptor was taken from a human donor in good health. The V call is TRBV7-2, the J call TRBJ1-2; D remains ambiguous. Sequenced: sorted CD4+, CD8+, or CD8+CD57+ T cells (not recorded which) from PBMCs. CDR3 residues: CASSQLANYGYTF. CDR3 bases: TGTGCCAGCAGCCAGCTGGCTAACTATGGCTACACCTTC. Full variable domain (outside the CDR3, taken from reference TRBV7-2 and TRBJ1-2): GAGVSQSPSNKVTEKGKDVELRCDPISGHTALYWYRQSLGQGLEFLIYFQGNSAPDKSGLPSDRFSAERTGGSVSTLTIQRTQQEDSAVYLCASSQLANYGYTFGSGTRLTVV.